The 20 T cell receptor beta chains below were found in one sample sequenced in a study of T cell responses to AZD1222 COVID-19 vaccine. The protocol was immunoSEQ multiplex PCR, while the TCRdb copy is restricted to in-frame clones and leaves out a portion. The table has about 83,000 clones, around 87% seen once; the top ten hold roughly 31%. Sequenced material: peripheral blood, taken on day 0 of AZD1222 vaccination. Every receptor here comes from an adult in good health.

A single count supports this clone. This rearrangement joins TRBV19 to TRBJ1-1, with D unclear. From germline, CDR1 is LNHDA and CDR2 SQIVND (reference sequence). Trimming took 4 bases from V and 1 from J, leaving 22 bases between them. The CDR3 is 18 amino acids. CDR3 nucleotides: TGTGCCAGTAGTAACACTCTTCGGCGGGCTCTCCCGAACACTGAAGCTTTCTTT. Translating gives CASSNTLRRALPNTEAFF.

V gene TRBV7-9 combines with J gene TRBJ1-4; no reliable D call. V was trimmed by 1 base and J by 8 bases, leaving 5 bases between them. CDR1 is SEHNR, CDR2 FQNEAQ, per germline (reference sequence). This CDR3 has 12 amino acids. As DNA, the CDR3 is TGTGCCAGCAGCTTAGAGTTGGAAAAACTGTTTTTT. Translating gives CASSLELEKLFF.

The sample holds one count of this clone. The CDR3 spells CASRGTSGHYPKPYNEQFF. The CDR3 bases are TGTGCCAGTAGGGGGACTAGCGGACACTACCCCAAACCGTACAATGAGCAGTTCTTC. The rearrangement links TRBV19 to TRBJ2-1, with TRBD2 matching over 11 bases. The CDR3 sequence is 19 residues long. V shed 6 bases and J 4 bases; nucleotides not matched to a gene: 17. Germline loops: CDR1 LNHDA, CDR2 SQIVND (reference sequence). Full variable domain (rest looked up from reference TRBV19 and TRBJ2-1): DGGITQSPKYLFRKEGQNVTLSCEQNLNHDAMYWYRQDPGQGLRLIYYSQIVNDFQKGDIAEGYSVSREKKESFPLTVTSAQKNPTAFYLCASRGTSGHYPKPYNEQFFGPGTRLTVL.

The CDR3 is CASSYETDTQYF. The CDR3 DNA sequence: TGTGCCAGCAGTTACGAGACAGATACGCAGTATTTT. The rearrangement links TRBV6-2 or TRBV6-3 to TRBJ2-3; D is undetermined. Germline-derived CDR1 and CDR2 are MNHEY and SVGEGT. Trimming shortened V by 2 bases and J by 3 bases, and 3 bases separated the two germline ends. The CDR3 consists of 12 residues.

V and J are TRBV6-5 and TRBJ2-7, with D hard to call. Trimming removed 6 bases from V and 6 bases from J, with 9 bases in between. From germline, CDR1 is MNHEY and CDR2 SVGAGI. The CDR3 runs 11 residues. The CDR3 protein is CASRQGPEQYF. The DNA of the CDR3 is TGTGCCAGCAGACAAGGACCCGAGCAGTACTTC.

The chain couples TRBV6-6 to TRBJ2-1; 7 nucleotides match TRBD2. V was pared by 5 bases and J by 5 bases, with 12 bases of the junction left unmatched. CDR1 is MNHNY and CDR2 is SVGAGI in the germline V gene (reference sequence). The CDR3 consists of 16 residues. The CDR3 DNA is TGTGCCAGCAGTCAATCTAGCGGAAGCATTAACAATGAGCAGTTCTTC. Protein: CASSQSSGSINNEQFF.

The gene calls are TRBV6-2 or TRBV6-3 and TRBJ2-7, with D unresolved. Germline CDR1 MNHEY, CDR2 SVGEGT. This CDR3 contains 12 residues. V lost 4 bases to trimming and J lost 0 bases, with 4 bases between them. For the CDR3, the DNA is TGTGCCAGCAGTTTTACCTCCTACGAGCAGTACTTC. Translating gives CASSFTSYEQYF.

This clone has only one observation. The chain has TRBV5-4 and TRBJ2-5; 7 nucleotides match TRBD2. CDR1 is SGHNT, CDR2 YYREEE, per germline (reference sequence). This CDR3 contains 14 residues. The V and J ends lost 0 bases and 4 bases, in that order; junction bases with no gene match: 3. In DNA, the CDR3 is TGTGCCAGCAGCTTGGCCCCGGGAGGAGAGACCCAGTACTTC. Translating gives CASSLAPGGETQYF.

The V and J genes are TRBV6-6 and TRBJ1-1; D is undetermined. This CDR3 comprises 14 residues. Germline V gene data show CDR1 as MNHNY and CDR2 as SVGAGI (reference sequence). V shed 0 bases and J shed 4 bases, with 9 bases lying between them. The CDR3 protein is CASSYSSVFTEAFF. DNA for the CDR3: TGTGCCAGCAGTTACTCATCGGTGTTCACTGAAGCTTTCTTT.

This chain connects TRBV9 to TRBJ1-2; the D gene is possibly TRBD1 (5 bases). The germline gives CDR1 SGDLS, CDR2 YYNGEE. V was shortened by 7 bases and J by 7 bases, with 17 bases between the two germline ends. The CDR3 sequence is 13 residues long. The CDR3 sequence: CASGGKEQGGYTF. The CDR3 coding sequence is TGTGCCAGCGGGGGAAAGGAGCAAGGTGGCTACACCTTC. Variable domain in full (rest from reference TRBV9 and TRBJ1-2): DSGVTQTPKHLITATGQRVTLRCSPRSGDLSVYWYQQSLDQGLQFLIQYYNGEERAKGNILERFSAQQFPDLHSELNLSSLELGDSALYFCASGGKEQGGYTFGSGTRLTVV.

The chain employs TRBV2 and TRBJ2-1; possibly TRBD2 for D (6 bases). V was shortened by 8 bases and J by 2 bases, with 10 bases between the two germline ends. Germline V gene data show CDR1 as SNHLY and CDR2 as FYNNEI. This CDR3 spans 13 amino acids. CDR3 nucleotide sequence: TGTGCCAGCGGGACTTTAACCTACAATGAGCAGTTCTTC. Its protein is CASGTLTYNEQFF.

The chain joins TRBV7-3 to TRBJ2-1; D is perhaps TRBD1 or TRBD2 (5 bases each). Germline values: CDR1 SGHTA, CDR2 FQGTGA. The germline V and J ends were trimmed by 3 bases and 5 bases, with 14 bases remaining between them. The CDR3 totals 15 residues. The CDR3 spells CASSLVGTTNNEQFF. CDR3 nucleotide sequence: TGTGCCAGCAGCTTGGTGGGGACGACAAACAATGAGCAGTTCTTC.

The CDR3 DNA sequence: TGTGCCAGCAGCTCGACGGGTACGGCCAACGTCCTGACTTTC. The encoded protein is CASSSTGTANVLTF. V gene TRBV3-1 (or the pseudogene TRBV3-2) combines with J gene TRBJ2-6, with unresolved D. The V gene lost 5 bases and the J gene lost 6 bases, with 11 bases spanning the gap. CDR1 and CDR2 from the germline V gene are LGHDT and YNNKEL (reference sequence). The CDR3 runs 14 residues.

The chain links TRBV6-5 to TRBJ1-1, with D uncertain. The CDR3 extends over 14 amino acids. Per the germline V gene, CDR1 is MNHEY and CDR2 is SVGAGI. V dropped 6 bases and J dropped 1 base, with 12 bases sitting between them. CDR3 DNA: TGTGCCAGCAGCTTCCAATTGCAGAACACTGAAGCTTTCTTT. It yields the protein CASSFQLQNTEAFF.

The rearrangement joins TRBV6-5 to TRBJ1-6, with D perhaps TRBD1 (5 bases). This CDR3 region has 14 residues. Germline values: CDR1 MNHEY, CDR2 SVGAGI. Trimming took 2 bases from V and 5 from J, leaving 7 bases between them. The CDR3 loop reads CASSYGGDNSPLHF. The CDR3 DNA reads as TGTGCCAGCAGTTACGGGGGAGATAATTCACCCCTCCACTTT.

The V gene is TRBV30, the J gene TRBJ2-2, with D possibly TRBD1 on 5 matching bases. Germline V gives CDR1 GTSNPN, CDR2 SVGIG (reference sequence). With 2 bases removed from V and 1 base from J, the gap between germline ends came to 8 bases. CDR3 length equals 14 residues. In DNA, the CDR3 is TGTGCCTGGAGTCCAGGACAGAACACCGGGGAGCTGTTTTTT. Translating it yields CAWSPGQNTGELFF.

The chain combines TRBV12-5 with TRBJ1-1, with D possibly TRBD1 on 6 matching bases. Germline V gene data show CDR1 as LGHNT and CDR2 as FRNRAP. This CDR3 has 11 amino acids. The V end lost 7 bases, the J end lost 8 bases, and 11 bases lay between the germline ends. As DNA, the CDR3 is TGTGCTAGTGCTGGGGGCGGGGAAGCTTTCTTT. Translating it yields CASAGGGEAFF.

This chain uses TRBV5-4 with TRBJ2-7, with D possibly TRBD2 on 5 matching bases. The CDR3 sequence is 13 residues long. The V gene's germline CDR1 is SGHNT and CDR2 YYREEE (reference sequence). The ends were cut back, 1 base at V and 4 bases at J, with 9 bases in the middle. Here the CDR3 DNA reads TGTGCCAGCAGCTTGCCCGGGAATTACGAGCAGTACTTC. This encodes CASSLPGNYEQYF.

This clone has more than one count but fewer than ten. The rearrangement uses TRBV6-5 and TRBJ2-1; TRBD2 agrees at 9 bases. Unmatched junction bases numbered 12, after V lost 4 bases and J lost 8 bases. Germline V gives CDR1 MNHEY, CDR2 SVGAGI. The CDR3 consists of 16 residues. As DNA, the CDR3 is TGTGCCAGCAGTTCCGGGGGAAGCGGGAGGAAGGATGAGCAGTTCTTC. It yields the protein CASSSGGSGRKDEQFF.

The V call is TRBV28, the J call TRBJ2-5; D call uncertain. In germline, CDR1 is MDHEN, CDR2 SYDVKM. V lost 4 bases to trimming and J lost 2 bases, with 17 bases between them. The CDR3 is made up of 16 amino acids. In DNA, the CDR3 is TGTGCCAGCAGTTCACCGGTTGCGACGACACAAGAGACCCAGTACTTC. Its translation: CASSSPVATTQETQYF.